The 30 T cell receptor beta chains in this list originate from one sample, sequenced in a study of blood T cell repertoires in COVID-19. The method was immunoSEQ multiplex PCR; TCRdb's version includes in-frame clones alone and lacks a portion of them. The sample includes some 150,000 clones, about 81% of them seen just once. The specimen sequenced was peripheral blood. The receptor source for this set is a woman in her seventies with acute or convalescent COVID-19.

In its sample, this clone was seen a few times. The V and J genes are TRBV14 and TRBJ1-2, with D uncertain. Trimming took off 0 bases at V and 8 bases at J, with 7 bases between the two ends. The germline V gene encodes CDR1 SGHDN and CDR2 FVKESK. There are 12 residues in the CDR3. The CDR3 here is CASSQEVSGYTF. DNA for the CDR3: TGTGCCAGCAGCCAAGAGGTTAGCGGCTACACCTTC. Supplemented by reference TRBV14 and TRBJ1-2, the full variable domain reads EAGVTQFPSHSVIEKGQTVTLRCDPISGHDNLYWYRRVMGKEIKFLLHFVKESKQDESGMPNNRFLAERTGGTYSTLKVQPAELEDSGVYFCASSQEVSGYTFGSGTRLTVV.

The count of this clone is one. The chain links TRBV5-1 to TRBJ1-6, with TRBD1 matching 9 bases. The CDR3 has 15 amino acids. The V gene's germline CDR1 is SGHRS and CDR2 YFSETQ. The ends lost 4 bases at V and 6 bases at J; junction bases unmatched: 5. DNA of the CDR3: TGCGCCAGCAGCCCCGGGACAGGGCGTAATTCACCCCTCCACTTT. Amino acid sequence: CASSPGTGRNSPLHF.

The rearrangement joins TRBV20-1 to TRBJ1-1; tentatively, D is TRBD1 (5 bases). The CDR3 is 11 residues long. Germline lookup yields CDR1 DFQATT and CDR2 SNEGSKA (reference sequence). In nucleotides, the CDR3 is TGCAGCCCCCAGGGAAACACTGAAGCTTTCTTT. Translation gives CSPQGNTEAFF.

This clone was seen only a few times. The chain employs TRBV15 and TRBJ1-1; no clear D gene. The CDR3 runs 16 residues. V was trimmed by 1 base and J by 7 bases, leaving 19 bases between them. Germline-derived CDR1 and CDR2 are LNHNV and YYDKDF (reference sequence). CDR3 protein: CATSRALFYGDDEAFF. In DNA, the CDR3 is TGTGCCACCAGCAGAGCCCTCTTTTATGGAGACGATGAAGCTTTCTTT.

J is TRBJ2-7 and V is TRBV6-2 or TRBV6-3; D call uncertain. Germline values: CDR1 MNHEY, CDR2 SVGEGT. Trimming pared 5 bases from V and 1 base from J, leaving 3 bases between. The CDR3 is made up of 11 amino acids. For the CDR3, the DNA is TGTGCCAGCAGTCAATCCTACGAGCAGTACTTC. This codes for CASSQSYEQYF.

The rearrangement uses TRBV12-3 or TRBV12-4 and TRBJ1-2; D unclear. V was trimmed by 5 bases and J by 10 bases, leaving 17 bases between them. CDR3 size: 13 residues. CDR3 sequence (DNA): TGTGCCAGCAGTCCCGACCTAGATCTACCCTACACCTTC. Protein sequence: CASSPDLDLPYTF.

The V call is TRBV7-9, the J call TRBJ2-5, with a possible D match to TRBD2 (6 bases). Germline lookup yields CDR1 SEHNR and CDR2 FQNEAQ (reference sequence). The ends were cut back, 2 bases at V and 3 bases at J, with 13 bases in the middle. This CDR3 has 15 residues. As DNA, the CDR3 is TGTGCCAGCAGCTTACCAGCGGGCCTAAAAGAGACCCAGTACTTC. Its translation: CASSLPAGLKETQYF.

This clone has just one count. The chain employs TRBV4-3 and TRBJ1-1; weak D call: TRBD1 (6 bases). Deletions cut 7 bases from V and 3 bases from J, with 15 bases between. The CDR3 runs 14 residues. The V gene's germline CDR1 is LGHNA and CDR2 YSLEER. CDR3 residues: CASKLNQGYTEAFF. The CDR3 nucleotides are TGCGCCAGCAAGCTCAACCAGGGGTACACTGAAGCTTTCTTT.

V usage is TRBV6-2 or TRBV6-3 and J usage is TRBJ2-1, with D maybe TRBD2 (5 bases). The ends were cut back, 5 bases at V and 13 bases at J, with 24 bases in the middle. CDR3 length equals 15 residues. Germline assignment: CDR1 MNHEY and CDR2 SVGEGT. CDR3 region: CASSLSNMAPEAQFF. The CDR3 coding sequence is TGTGCCAGCAGTCTTAGTAATATGGCTCCGGAGGCCCAGTTCTTC.

The CDR3 DNA reads as TGTGCCAGCAGTTTATCTATTGGGACAGGGGTTCAAGAGACCCAGTACTTC. Translated, it gives CASSLSIGTGVQETQYF. V is TRBV28 and J is TRBJ2-5, with TRBD1 matching 10 bases. This CDR3 spans 17 amino acids. The germline gives CDR1 MDHEN, CDR2 SYDVKM. V trimming: 1 base; J trimming: 2 bases; junction bases outside the gene matches: 7.

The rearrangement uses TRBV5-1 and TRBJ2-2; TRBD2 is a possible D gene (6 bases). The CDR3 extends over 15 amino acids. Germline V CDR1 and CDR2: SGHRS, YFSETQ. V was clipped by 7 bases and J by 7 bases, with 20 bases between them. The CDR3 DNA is TGCGCCAGCGTCGTTTCGGAGGGGAGCTACGGGGAGCTGTTTTTT. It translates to CASVVSEGSYGELFF.

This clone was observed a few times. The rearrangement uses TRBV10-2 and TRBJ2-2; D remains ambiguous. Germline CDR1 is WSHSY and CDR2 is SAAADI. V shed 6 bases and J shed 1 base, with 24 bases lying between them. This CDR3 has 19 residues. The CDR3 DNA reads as TGCGCCAGCAGAGGAATCCTGACACCCACACTGGGGAACACCGGGGAGCTGTTTTTT. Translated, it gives CASRGILTPTLGNTGELFF.

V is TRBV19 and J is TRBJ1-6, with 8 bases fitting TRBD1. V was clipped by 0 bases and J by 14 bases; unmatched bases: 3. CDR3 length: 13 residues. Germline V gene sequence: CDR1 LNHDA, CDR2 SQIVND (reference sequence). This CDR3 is CASSIDMGQALHF. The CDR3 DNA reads TGTGCCAGTAGTATAGATATGGGACAGGCCCTCCACTTT.

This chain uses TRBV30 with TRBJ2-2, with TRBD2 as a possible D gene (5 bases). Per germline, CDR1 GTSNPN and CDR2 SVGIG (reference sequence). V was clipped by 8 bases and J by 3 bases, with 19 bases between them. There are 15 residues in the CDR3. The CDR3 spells CAGVEAGKHTGELFF. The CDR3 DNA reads TGTGCCGGAGTCGAGGCCGGGAAACACACCGGGGAGCTGTTTTTT.

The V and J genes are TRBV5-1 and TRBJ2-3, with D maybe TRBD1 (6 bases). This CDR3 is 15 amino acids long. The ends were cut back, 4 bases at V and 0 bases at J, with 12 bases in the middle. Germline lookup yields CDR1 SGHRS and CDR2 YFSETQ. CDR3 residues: CASSALQGSTDTQYF. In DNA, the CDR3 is TGCGCCAGCAGCGCACTCCAGGGGAGCACAGATACGCAGTATTTT.

In DNA, the CDR3 is TGTGCCATCGAAGCGGCCCCGGAAGGCAATCAGCCCCAGCATTTT. This codes for CAIEAAPEGNQPQHF. The V and J genes are TRBV28 and TRBJ1-5; D gene unclear. Germline CDR1 is MDHEN and CDR2 is SYDVKM. V lost 10 bases and J lost 2, with 18 bases in between. The CDR3 totals 15 residues.

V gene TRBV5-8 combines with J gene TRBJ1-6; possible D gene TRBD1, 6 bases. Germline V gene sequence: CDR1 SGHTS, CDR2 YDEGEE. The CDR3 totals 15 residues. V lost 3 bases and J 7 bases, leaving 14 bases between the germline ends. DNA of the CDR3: TGTGCCAGCAGCTCCCCAGGGGTCTTAAATTCACCCCTCCACTTT. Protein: CASSSPGVLNSPLHF.

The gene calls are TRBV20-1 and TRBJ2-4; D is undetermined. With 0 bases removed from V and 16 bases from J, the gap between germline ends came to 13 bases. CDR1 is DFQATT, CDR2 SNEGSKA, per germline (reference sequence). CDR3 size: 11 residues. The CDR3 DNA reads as TGCAGTGCTAGAGAATTTAGTCATCTCTACTTC. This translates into CSAREFSHLYF.

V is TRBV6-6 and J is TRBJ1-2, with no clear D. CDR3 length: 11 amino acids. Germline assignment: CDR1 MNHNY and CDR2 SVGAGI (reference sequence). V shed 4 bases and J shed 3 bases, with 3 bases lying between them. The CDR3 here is CASSSDYGYTF. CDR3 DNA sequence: TGTGCCAGCAGTTCGGACTATGGCTACACCTTC.

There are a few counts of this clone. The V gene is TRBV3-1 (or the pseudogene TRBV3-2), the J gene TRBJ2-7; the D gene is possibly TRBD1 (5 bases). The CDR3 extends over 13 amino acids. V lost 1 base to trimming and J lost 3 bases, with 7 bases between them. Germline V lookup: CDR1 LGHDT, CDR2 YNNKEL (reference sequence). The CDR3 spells CASSQVQDYEQYF. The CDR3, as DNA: TGTGCCAGCAGCCAAGTACAGGACTACGAGCAGTACTTC.

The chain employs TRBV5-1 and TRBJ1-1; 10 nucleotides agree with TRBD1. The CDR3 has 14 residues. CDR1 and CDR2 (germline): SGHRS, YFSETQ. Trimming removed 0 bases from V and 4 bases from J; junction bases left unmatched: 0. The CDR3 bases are TGCGCCAGCAGCTTGGGGACAGGGGGCACTGAAGCTTTCTTT. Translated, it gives CASSLGTGGTEAFF.

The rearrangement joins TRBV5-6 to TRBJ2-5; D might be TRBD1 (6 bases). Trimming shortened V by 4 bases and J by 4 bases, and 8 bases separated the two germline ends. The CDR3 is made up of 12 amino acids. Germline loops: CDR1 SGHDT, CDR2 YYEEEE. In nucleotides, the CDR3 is TGTGCCAGCAGCCGAGGGGGAGAGACCCAGTACTTC. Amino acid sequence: CASSRGGETQYF.

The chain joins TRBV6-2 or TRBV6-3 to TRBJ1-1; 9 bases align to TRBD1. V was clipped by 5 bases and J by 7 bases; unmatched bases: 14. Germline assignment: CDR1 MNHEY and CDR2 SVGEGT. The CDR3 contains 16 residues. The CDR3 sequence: CASSAITGGSNGEAFF. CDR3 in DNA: TGTGCCAGCAGTGCCATTACAGGGGGCTCTAACGGTGAAGCTTTCTTT.

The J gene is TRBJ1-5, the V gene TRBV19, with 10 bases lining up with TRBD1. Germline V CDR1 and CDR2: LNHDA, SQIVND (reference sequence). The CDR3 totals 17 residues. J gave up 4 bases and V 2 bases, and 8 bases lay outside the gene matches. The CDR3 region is CASSIWRGQGTNQPQHF. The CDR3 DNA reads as TGTGCCAGTAGTATATGGAGGGGACAGGGGACTAATCAGCCCCAGCATTTT.

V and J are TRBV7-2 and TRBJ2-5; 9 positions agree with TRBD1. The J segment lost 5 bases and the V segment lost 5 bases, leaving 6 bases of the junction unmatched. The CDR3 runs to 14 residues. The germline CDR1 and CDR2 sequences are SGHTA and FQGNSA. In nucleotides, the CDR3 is TGTGCCAGCAGCCGGGACAGGGAGGGGGAGACCCAGTACTTC. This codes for CASSRDREGETQYF.

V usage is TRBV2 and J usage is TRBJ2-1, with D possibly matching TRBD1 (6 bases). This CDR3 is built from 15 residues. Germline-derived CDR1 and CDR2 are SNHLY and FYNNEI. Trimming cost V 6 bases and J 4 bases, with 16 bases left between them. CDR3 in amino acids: CASSASGTLYNEQFF. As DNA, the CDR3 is TGTGCCAGCAGCGCCTCCGGGACACTATACAATGAGCAGTTCTTC. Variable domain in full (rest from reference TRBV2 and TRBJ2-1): EPEVTQTPSHQVTQMGQEVILRCVPISNHLYFYWYRQILGQKVEFLVSFYNNEISEKSEIFDDQFSVERPDGSNFTLKIRSTKLEDSAMYFCASSASGTLYNEQFFGPGTRLTVL.

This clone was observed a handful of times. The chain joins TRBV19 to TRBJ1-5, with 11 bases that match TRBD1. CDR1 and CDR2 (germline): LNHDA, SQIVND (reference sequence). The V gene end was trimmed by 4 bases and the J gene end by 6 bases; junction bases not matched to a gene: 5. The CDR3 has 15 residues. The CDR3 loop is CASSTGQGVGQPQHF. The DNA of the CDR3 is TGTGCCAGTAGTACGGGACAGGGGGTGGGTCAGCCCCAGCATTTT.

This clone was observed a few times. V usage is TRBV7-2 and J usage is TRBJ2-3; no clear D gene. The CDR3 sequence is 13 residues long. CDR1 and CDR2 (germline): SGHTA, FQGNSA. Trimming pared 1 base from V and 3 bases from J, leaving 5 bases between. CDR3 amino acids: CASSLVRTDTQYF. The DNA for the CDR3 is TGTGCCAGCAGCTTAGTCAGAACAGATACGCAGTATTTT.

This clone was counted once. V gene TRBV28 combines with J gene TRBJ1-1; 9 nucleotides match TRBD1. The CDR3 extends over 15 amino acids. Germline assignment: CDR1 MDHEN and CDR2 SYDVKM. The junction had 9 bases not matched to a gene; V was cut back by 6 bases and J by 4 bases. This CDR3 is CASRTQGAVTTEAFF. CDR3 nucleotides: TGTGCCAGCAGGACACAGGGGGCGGTGACCACTGAAGCTTTCTTT.

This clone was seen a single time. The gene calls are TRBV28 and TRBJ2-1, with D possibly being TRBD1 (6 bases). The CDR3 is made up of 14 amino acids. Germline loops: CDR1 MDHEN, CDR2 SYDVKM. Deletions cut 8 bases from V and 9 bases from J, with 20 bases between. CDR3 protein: CASGTGTTSGEQFF. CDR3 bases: TGTGCCAGCGGAACCGGGACAACCTCGGGTGAGCAGTTCTTC.